The next 21 T cell receptor beta chains were all read from a single sample in a study of T cell repertoires in ileal Crohn's disease. Regarding time point: inflamed ileum from the surgical specimen. Assay: immunoSEQ multiplex PCR; the TCRdb copy retains only in-frame clones and omits some. The data hold 9,500 to 12,000 clones, with around 86% observed a single time. The sequencing sample was made of ileal tissue. These receptors were collected from an adult with Crohn's disease.

As regards this clone: One end of the junction fails to match germline, which may point to a read error. The chain combines TRBV6-5 with TRBJ2-2; D not certain. Germline V gives CDR1 MNHEY, CDR2 SVGAGI. The CDR3 is 16 amino acids. The CDR3 DNA reads TGTGCCAGCAGATACTTGGGGATCCAGAACACCGGGGAGCTGTTTTTT. Translation gives CASRYLGIQNTGELFF.

This clone was seen more than once but under ten times. CDR3 sequence: CASSLTYNYGYTF. DNA for the CDR3: TGTGCCAGCAGTTTAACCTATAACTATGGCTACACCTTC. This sequence joins TRBV27 and TRBJ1-2, with D unresolved. The CDR3 extends over 13 amino acids. From germline, CDR1 is MNHEY and CDR2 SMNVEV (reference sequence). V lost 2 bases to trimming and J lost 1 base, with 5 bases between them.

This chain links TRBV30 with TRBJ1-2; 7 bases are shared with TRBD1. CDR3 size: 13 residues. Germline CDR1 is GTSNPN and CDR2 is SVGIG (reference sequence). The ends lost 5 bases at V and 7 bases at J; junction bases unmatched: 10. The DNA of the CDR3 is TGTGCCTGGGCCAGGACAGGAAAGAGTGGCTACACCTTC. Amino acids: CAWARTGKSGYTF. Looking up the rest from reference TRBV30 and TRBJ1-2 gives the full variable domain: SQTIHQWPATLVQPVGSPLSLECTVEGTSNPNLYWYRQAAGRGLQLLFYSVGIGQISSEVPQNLSASRPQDRQFILSSKKLLLSDSGFYLCAWARTGKSGYTFGSGTRLTVV.

The V gene is TRBV2, the J gene TRBJ2-3; 7 bases are shared with TRBD2. Germline V gives CDR1 SNHLY, CDR2 FYNNEI. The trim removed 5 bases at V and 0 bases at J, leaving 8 bases unmatched. This CDR3 comprises 16 residues. The CDR3 DNA reads as TGTGCCAGCAGTTACACTGGTAGCGGGAGCACAGATACGCAGTATTTT. Amino acids: CASSYTGSGSTDTQYF.

This chain uses TRBV28 with TRBJ2-7, with 7 nucleotides matching TRBD2. Germline V gene data show CDR1 as MDHEN and CDR2 as SYDVKM. CDR3 length: 12 amino acids. The V and J ends lost 9 bases and 5 bases, in that order; junction bases with no gene match: 7. Here the CDR3 DNA reads TGTGCCAGTGGGGGGGAGGGTAACGAGCAGTACGTC. Translated: CASGGEGNEQYV.

V and J are TRBV6-1 and TRBJ2-7, with D uncertain. This CDR3 is built from 12 residues. V lost 7 bases and J lost 3, with 10 bases in between. Germline-derived CDR1 and CDR2 are MNHNS and SASEGT. The CDR3 loop is CASTSDDYEQYF. CDR3 DNA sequence: TGTGCCAGCACTTCCGACGACTACGAGCAGTACTTC.

This clone was detected once. This chain uses TRBV7-2 with TRBJ2-7; D is possibly TRBD1 (5 bases). The CDR3 is 14 amino acids. V lost 4 bases, J lost 4 bases, and 14 bases lay in between. Germline CDR1 SGHTA, CDR2 FQGNSA. The CDR3 reads CASSSLSGKYEQYF. DNA of the CDR3: TGTGCCAGCAGCTCCTTGTCAGGGAAGTACGAGCAGTACTTC.

The chain carries TRBV6-6 and TRBJ1-1; no clear D gene. The V end lost 2 bases, the J end lost 0 bases, and 7 bases lay between the germline ends. The length of the CDR3 is 14 residues. CDR1 is MNHNY, CDR2 SVGAGI, per germline (reference sequence). The CDR3 sequence: CASSYVGMNTEAFF. The CDR3 DNA reads TGTGCCAGCAGTTACGTGGGGATGAACACTGAAGCTTTCTTT.

The chain couples TRBV25-1 to TRBJ2-1, with 9 bases fitting TRBD2. CDR3 size: 14 residues. Germline-derived CDR1 and CDR2 are MGHDK and SYGVNS. V lost 4 bases and J lost 7; bases outside the gene matches: 5. The CDR3 protein is CASSGGREANEQFF. Here the CDR3 DNA reads TGTGCCAGCAGTGGCGGGAGGGAAGCAAATGAGCAGTTCTTC. The entire variable domain, with the rest obtained from reference TRBV25-1 and TRBJ2-1, is as follows: EADIYQTPRYLVIGTGKKITLECSQTMGHDKMYWYQQDPGMELHLIHYSYGVNSTEKGDLSSESTVSRIRTEHFPLTLESARPSHTSQYLCASSGGREANEQFFGPGTRLTVL.

CDR3 sequence reads: CASSFEVGTEAFF. In DNA form, the CDR3 reads TGTGCCAGCAGCTTTGAAGTGGGCACTGAAGCTTTCTTT. The rearrangement uses TRBV11-2 and TRBJ1-1; D unresolved. The CDR3 has 13 amino acids. Germline-derived CDR1 and CDR2 are SGHAT and FQNNGV. Trimming took off 3 bases at V and 4 bases at J, with 9 bases between the two ends.

The chain recombines TRBV11-3 with TRBJ2-1; 9 nucleotides align to TRBD2. CDR3 length equals 15 residues. The V gene end was trimmed by 5 bases and the J gene end by 6 bases; junction bases not matched to a gene: 8. Per germline, CDR1 SGHNT and CDR2 YENEEA. CDR3 residues: CASSLQGLASNEQFF. As DNA, the CDR3 is TGTGCCAGCAGCCTTCAGGGACTAGCTTCCAATGAGCAGTTCTTC. The full variable domain, rest sourced from reference TRBV11-3 and TRBJ2-1, is EAGVVQSPRYKIIEKKQPVAFWCNPISGHNTLYWYLQNLGQGPELLIRYENEEAVDDSQLPKDRFSAERLKGVDSTLKIQPAELGDSAVYLCASSLQGLASNEQFFGPGTRLTVL.

This rearrangement joins TRBV2 to TRBJ2-1; perhaps TRBD1 as D (6 bases). V lost 6 bases to trimming and J lost 3 bases, with 15 bases between them. Germline-derived CDR1 and CDR2 are SNHLY and FYNNEI. The CDR3 spans 15 residues. The CDR3 DNA follows: TGTGCCAGCAGCGTTGCGGACAGTGTCTACAATGAGCAGTTCTTC. Residues: CASSVADSVYNEQFF.

This clone was seen once. The rearrangement uses TRBV6-6 and TRBJ1-2, with D perhaps matching TRBD1 (6 bases). The germline V gene encodes CDR1 MNHNY and CDR2 SVGAGI (reference sequence). The CDR3 consists of 15 residues. Trimming left V 6 bases short and J 5 bases short, with 19 bases between. The CDR3 reads CASSTWEGVTYGYTF. DNA of the CDR3: TGTGCCAGCAGCACTTGGGAGGGGGTGACATATGGCTACACCTTC.

The chain links TRBV4-2 to TRBJ1-2; D call uncertain. CDR1 is LGHNA, CDR2 YNFKEQ, per germline. Trimming took off 1 base at V and 3 bases at J, with 6 bases between the two ends. There are 13 residues in the CDR3. This CDR3 reads CASSQGQDYGYTF. CDR3 DNA sequence: TGTGCCAGCAGCCAAGGGCAGGACTATGGCTACACCTTC.

This chain links TRBV4-2 with TRBJ2-3; 13 nucleotides line up with TRBD2. Looked up from germline, CDR1 is LGHNA and CDR2 is YNFKEQ. Trimming took 0 bases from V and 4 from J; bases not matched to a gene: 4. The CDR3 consists of 17 residues. Here the CDR3 reads CASSQDGTSGRADTQYF. The DNA for the CDR3 is TGTGCCAGCAGCCAAGATGGAACTAGCGGGAGGGCAGATACGCAGTATTTT.

The chain joins TRBV6-1 to TRBJ2-3, with D possibly being TRBD1 (5 bases). Looked up from germline, CDR1 is MNHNS and CDR2 is SASEGT. The length of the CDR3 is 14 residues. Trimming left V 7 bases short and J 5 bases short, with 16 bases between. In nucleotides, the CDR3 is TGTGCCAGCAAATTAGGACAACCCCTAGATACGCAGTATTTT. The encoded protein is CASKLGQPLDTQYF.

This sequence joins TRBV4-3 and TRBJ1-4; TRBD1 is a possible D gene (6 bases). The CDR3 loop spans 18 amino acids. V was clipped by 3 bases and J by 0 bases, with 17 bases between them. Germline V CDR1 and CDR2: LGHNA, YSLEER. The CDR3 coding sequence is TGCGCCAGCAGCCAGATGGCAAGGGGGGGAGCAACTAATGAAAAACTGTTTTTT. Translating it yields CASSQMARGGATNEKLFF.

This chain joins TRBV30 and TRBJ1-6; maybe TRBD1 (5 bases). Germline-derived CDR1 and CDR2 are GTSNPN and SVGIG (reference sequence). The CDR3 length is 15 residues. V was pared by 8 bases and J by 10 bases, with 24 bases between. The CDR3 DNA sequence: TGTGCCACCCACCCTCCGGGCATAAAGGGGTCACCCCTCCACTTT. Protein product: CATHPPGIKGSPLHF. Full variable domain (missing parts from reference TRBV30 and TRBJ1-6): SQTIHQWPATLVQPVGSPLSLECTVEGTSNPNLYWYRQAAGRGLQLLFYSVGIGQISSEVPQNLSASRPQDRQFILSSKKLLLSDSGFYLCATHPPGIKGSPLHFGNGTRLTVT.

The V call is TRBV29-1, the J call TRBJ2-3, with no clear D. The V gene's germline CDR1 is SQVTM and CDR2 ANQGSEA. The CDR3 has 12 residues. The V end lost 5 bases, the J end lost 0 bases, and 6 bases lay between the germline ends. The CDR3: CSVTTSTDTQYF. Here the CDR3 DNA reads TGCAGCGTTACCACTAGCACAGATACGCAGTATTTT.

This clone came up once. The gene calls are TRBV2 and TRBJ1-1; D is possibly TRBD1 (6 bases). The germline V and J ends were trimmed by 5 bases and 4 bases, with 14 bases remaining between them. The CDR3 contains 14 residues. Germline assignment: CDR1 SNHLY and CDR2 FYNNEI. The CDR3 spells CASSPEGGFTEAFF. CDR3 DNA sequence: TGTGCCAGCAGTCCAGAAGGGGGTTTCACTGAAGCTTTCTTT.

This chain joins TRBV5-1 and TRBJ2-7; tentative D call: TRBD1 (6 bases). V was shortened by 1 base and J by 0 bases, with 8 bases between the two germline ends. CDR1 and CDR2 (germline): SGHRS, YFSETQ. The length of the CDR3 is 14 residues. The CDR3 bases are TGCGCCAGCAGCTTGACAGGGAACTCCTACGAGCAGTACGTC. Its protein is CASSLTGNSYEQYV.